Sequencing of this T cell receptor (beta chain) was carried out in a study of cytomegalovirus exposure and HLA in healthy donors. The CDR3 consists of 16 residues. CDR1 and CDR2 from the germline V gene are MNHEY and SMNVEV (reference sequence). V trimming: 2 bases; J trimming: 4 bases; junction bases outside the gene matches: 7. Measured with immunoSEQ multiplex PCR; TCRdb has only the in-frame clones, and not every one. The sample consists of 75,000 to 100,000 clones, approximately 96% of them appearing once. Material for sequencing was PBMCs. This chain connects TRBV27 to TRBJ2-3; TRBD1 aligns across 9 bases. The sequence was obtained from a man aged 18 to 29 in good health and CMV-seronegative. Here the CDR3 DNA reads TGTGCCAGCAGTTTACCGGGACAGGGACGTCCAGATACGCAGTATTTT. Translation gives CASSLPGQGRPDTQYF.